What follows are 26 T cell receptor beta chains derived from one specimen sequenced in a study of a mutant IDH1 vaccine in newly diagnosed glioma. Their specific antigens are unknown. The time point here: week 5, during vaccination. Every vaccination contained 300 ug of the mutant IDH1 20-mer peptide and was paired with topical imiquimod. This table comes from immunoSEQ multiplex PCR, and its TCRdb copy is limited to in-frame clones, with some not included. The sample consists of 30,000 to 40,000 clones, about four fifths of them appearing once. The sequencing here drew on PBMCs, taken from a glioma patient whose treatment included an IDH1 peptide vaccine. Source of these receptors: a man aged 25 to 45 with glioma.

In its sample, this clone was seen once. The chain combines TRBV20-1 with TRBJ1-1; D is uncertain. This CDR3 contains 11 residues. Germline assignment: CDR1 DFQATT and CDR2 SNEGSKA (reference sequence). Deletions cut 1 base from V and 5 bases from J, with 5 bases between. CDR3 protein: CSARGRTEAFF. Written as DNA, the CDR3 is TGCAGTGCTAGAGGAAGGACTGAAGCTTTCTTT.

The chain combines TRBV9 with TRBJ2-1, with D possibly being TRBD1 or TRBD2 (5 bases each). The germline V gene encodes CDR1 SGDLS and CDR2 YYNGEE. The germline V and J ends were trimmed by 0 bases and 4 bases, with 14 bases remaining between them. The CDR3 consists of 16 residues. CDR3 residues: CASSVEGTPEYNEQFF. In DNA form, the CDR3 reads TGTGCCAGCAGCGTAGAAGGGACCCCCGAGTACAATGAGCAGTTCTTC. Using reference TRBV9 and TRBJ2-1 for the parts outside the CDR3, the full variable domain is DSGVTQTPKHLITATGQRVTLRCSPRSGDLSVYWYQQSLDQGLQFLIQYYNGEERAKGNILERFSAQQFPDLHSELNLSSLELGDSALYFCASSVEGTPEYNEQFFGPGTRLTVL.

The V call is TRBV19, the J call TRBJ1-4; unclear D gene. V dropped 3 bases and J dropped 0 bases, with 8 bases sitting between them. The CDR3 sequence is 15 residues long. CDR1 and CDR2 from the germline V gene are LNHDA and SQIVND (reference sequence). CDR3 amino acids: CASSISAATNEKLFF. In nucleotides, the CDR3 is TGTGCCAGTAGTATTAGTGCCGCAACTAATGAAAAACTGTTTTTT. Drawing the rest from reference TRBV19 and TRBJ1-4, the complete variable domain is DGGITQSPKYLFRKEGQNVTLSCEQNLNHDAMYWYRQDPGQGLRLIYYSQIVNDFQKGDIAEGYSVSREKKESFPLTVTSAQKNPTAFYLCASSISAATNEKLFFGSGTQLSVL.

This rearrangement joins TRBV29-1 to TRBJ2-2; D possibly corresponds to TRBD1 (5 bases). This CDR3 region has 14 residues. CDR1 is SQVTM, CDR2 ANQGSEA, per germline. V gave up 3 bases and J gave up 1 base, with 9 bases separating them. CDR3 loop: CSVERGQNTGELFF. In DNA, the CDR3 is TGCAGCGTTGAGAGAGGACAGAACACCGGGGAGCTGTTTTTT.

The rearrangement uses TRBV6-1 and TRBJ1-3; D perhaps matches TRBD1 (5 bases). The V end was cut by 4 bases, the J end by 1 base, with 14 bases between. Germline CDR1 and CDR2: MNHNS and SASEGT. The CDR3 sequence is 16 residues long. Here the CDR3 reads CASSVGEIGSGNTIYF. For the CDR3, the DNA is TGTGCCAGCAGTGTGGGGGAAATTGGGTCTGGAAACACCATATATTTT.

The chain employs TRBV4-1 and TRBJ2-7; no clear D gene. This CDR3 has 13 residues. Germline lookup yields CDR1 MGHRA and CDR2 YSYEKL. Between the trimmed V and J ends, which lost 0 bases and 3 bases, there was a span of 6 bases. As DNA, the CDR3 is TGCGCCAGCAGCCAAGAGCGGTTCTACGAGCAGTACTTC. Translation: CASSQERFYEQYF.

V gene TRBV6-5 combines with J gene TRBJ1-2; TRBD1 matches at 8 bases. Trimming cost V 2 bases and J 6 bases; bases outside gene matches: 11. The CDR3 is 16 amino acids. Germline assignment: CDR1 MNHEY and CDR2 SVGAGI. The DNA for the CDR3 is TGTGCCAGCAGTTACGGCCCGGGGACAGGAATCCATGGCTACACCTTC. As protein: CASSYGPGTGIHGYTF.

V gene TRBV5-4 combines with J gene TRBJ2-5; 13 nucleotides match TRBD2. This CDR3 comprises 16 residues. Germline loops: CDR1 SGHNT, CDR2 YYREEE (reference sequence). V was clipped by 3 bases and J by 5 bases; unmatched bases: 7. The CDR3 DNA is TGTGCCAGCAGCTCCGGACTAGCGGGAGTTCGGGAGACCCAGTACTTC. This codes for CASSSGLAGVRETQYF.

The J gene is TRBJ1-1, the V gene TRBV5-6; the match to TRBD1 covers 7 bases. The V segment lost 4 bases and the J segment 7 bases; nucleotides outside the gene matches: 7. Germline V gene sequence: CDR1 SGHDT, CDR2 YYEEEE. The CDR3 covers 13 residues. The CDR3, as DNA: TGTGCCAGCAGCCCCAGGGGGACTGATGAAGCTTTCTTT. Protein: CASSPRGTDEAFF.

The chain uses TRBV6-1 and TRBJ1-2; D not resolved. Between the trimmed V and J ends, which lost 4 bases and 8 bases, there was a span of 8 bases. The CDR3 is 11 amino acids. Germline V gives CDR1 MNHNS, CDR2 SASEGT. CDR3 nucleotides: TGTGCCAGCAGTGTGGCTTACGGCTACACCTTC. Its translation: CASSVAYGYTF.

The chain uses TRBV29-1 and TRBJ1-2, with 11 bases aligning to TRBD1. Trimming took 7 bases from V and 8 from J; bases not matched to a gene: 9. Germline V gene data show CDR1 as SQVTM and CDR2 as ANQGSEA. This CDR3 has 13 residues. The CDR3 loop is CSGGGTGGEGYTF. CDR3 DNA sequence: TGCAGCGGGGGCGGGACAGGGGGAGAGGGCTACACCTTC.

In DNA, the CDR3 is TGTGCCACCAGCAGAGGGAGTGGGGGGGAATACGAGCAGTACTTC. Encoded protein: CATSRGSGGEYEQYF. This chain joins TRBV15 and TRBJ2-7, with TRBD2 matching over 7 bases. CDR1 and CDR2 from the germline V gene are LNHNV and YYDKDF (reference sequence). Losses at the gene ends were 1 base for V and 4 bases for J; bases not matched to a gene: 7. The CDR3 contains 15 residues.

The chain carries TRBV5-4 and TRBJ2-2, with D perhaps TRBD2 (6 bases). Trimming shortened V by 3 bases and J by 1 base, and 10 bases separated the two germline ends. Germline assignment: CDR1 SGHNT and CDR2 YYREEE (reference sequence). The length of the CDR3 is 15 residues. CDR3 DNA: TGTGCCAGCAGCTCCCAGGGAGGGAACACCGGGGAGCTGTTTTTT. This gives the protein CASSSQGGNTGELFF.

The chain employs TRBV25-1 and TRBJ1-1, with 8 bases lining up with TRBD1. CDR1 is MGHDK, CDR2 SYGVNS, per germline. The CDR3 spans 13 residues. J lost 0 bases, V lost 6 bases, and 0 bases had no gene match. DNA for the CDR3: TGTGCCAGCAGGGACAGGGTGAACACTGAAGCTTTCTTT. Translated, it gives CASRDRVNTEAFF.

The V call is TRBV9, the J call TRBJ2-1, with D tentatively TRBD2 (6 bases). CDR1 SGDLS and CDR2 YYNGEE come from the germline V gene. The CDR3 totals 16 residues. Trimming stripped 1 base from V and 6 bases from J, with 17 bases between. In DNA form, the CDR3 reads TGTGCCAGCAGCGTAATTTCCGGGAGAACTCTCAATGAGCAGTTCTTC. It codes for CASSVISGRTLNEQFF.

V and J are TRBV19 and TRBJ2-5, with D uncertain. CDR1 is LNHDA and CDR2 is SQIVND in the germline V gene (reference sequence). The CDR3 totals 13 residues. With 5 bases removed from V and 5 bases from J, the gap between germline ends came to 12 bases. CDR3: CASSLGPRETQYF. The DNA for the CDR3 is TGTGCCAGTAGTTTAGGACCACGGGAGACCCAGTACTTC.

The chain combines TRBV18 with TRBJ1-3; D call uncertain. CDR1 KGHSH and CDR2 LQKENI come from the germline V gene. Trimming took off 3 bases at V and 0 bases at J, with 21 bases between the two ends. CDR3 size: 19 residues. The CDR3 coding sequence is TGTGCCAGCTCACCCTCCCTCCCCCGGGCCCCGAGCTCTGGAAACACCATATATTTT. It specifies CASSPSLPRAPSSGNTIYF.

The chain links TRBV7-6 to TRBJ2-5; 10 positions match TRBD2. CDR1 is SGHVS and CDR2 is FNYEAQ in the germline V gene. This CDR3 contains 15 residues. After removal of 2 bases from V and 4 bases from J, the junction contained 4 bases not matched to a gene. CDR3 sequence reads: CASSLSLAGVETQYF. In DNA form, the CDR3 reads TGTGCCAGCAGCTTAAGCCTAGCGGGAGTAGAGACCCAGTACTTC.

The chain joins TRBV28 to TRBJ1-1; D ambiguous. CDR1 and CDR2 (germline): MDHEN, SYDVKM. The CDR3 covers 11 residues. Between the trimmed V and J ends, which lost 6 bases and 8 bases, there was a span of 10 bases. In nucleotides, the CDR3 is TGTGCCAGCAGATTCTCGGCGGAAGCTTTCTTT. Translation gives CASRFSAEAFF.

This sequence joins TRBV18 and TRBJ2-5; the match to TRBD2 covers 9 bases. Trimming removed 6 bases from V and 4 bases from J; junction bases left unmatched: 3. The germline V gene encodes CDR1 KGHSH and CDR2 LQKENI. The CDR3 runs 13 residues. CDR3 sequence (DNA): TGTGCCAGCTCCAAAGCGGGGGGAGAGACCCAGTACTTC. It specifies CASSKAGGETQYF.

The V call is TRBV4-1, the J call TRBJ1-2; D remains ambiguous. The CDR3 contains 16 residues. Germline CDR1 MGHRA, CDR2 YSYEKL. The V end lost 0 bases, the J end lost 4 bases, and 15 bases lay between the germline ends. CDR3 sequence (DNA): TGCGCCAGCAGCCAAGATGATTATACAGTTCCCTATGGCTACACCTTC. Translation gives CASSQDDYTVPYGYTF.

The chain is built from TRBV10-1 and TRBJ2-7; tentative D call: TRBD2 (6 bases). This CDR3 has 14 amino acids. Per germline, CDR1 WNHNN and CDR2 SYGVQD (reference sequence). V lost 3 bases to trimming and J lost 5 bases, with 14 bases between them. As DNA, the CDR3 is TGCGCCAGCAGTGACCAAAGGAGGGCCAACGAGCAGTACTTC. Its protein is CASSDQRRANEQYF.

Points on this clone: The DNA is left out, because the CDR3 cannot be placed on it with certainty; the CDR3 is given as TCRdb lists it. This chain joins TRBV27 and TRBJ2-5. CDR1 and CDR2 (germline): MNHEY, SMNVEV (reference sequence). Both ends counted, the CDR3 spans 11 residues. The CDR3 protein is CASSFLETQYF.

Only one count was recorded for this clone. The V call is TRBV30, the J call TRBJ2-1; 7 bases fit TRBD1. V was pared by 4 bases and J by 8 bases, with 5 bases of the junction left unmatched. The length of the CDR3 is 12 residues. Germline CDR1 is GTSNPN and CDR2 is SVGIG (reference sequence). CDR3 nucleotide sequence: TGTGCCTGGAAGACAGGGACGGATGAGCAGTTCTTC. Translated: CAWKTGTDEQFF.

This rearrangement joins TRBV29-1 to TRBJ2-3; D gene uncertain. The CDR3 runs 12 residues. CDR1 is SQVTM, CDR2 ANQGSEA, per germline. V was shortened by 1 base and J by 2 bases, with 4 bases between the two germline ends. CDR3 sequence: CSVEANTDTQYF. In DNA form, the CDR3 reads TGCAGCGTTGAAGCAAACACAGATACGCAGTATTTT.

This chain joins TRBV28 and TRBJ2-3, with 9 bases identical to TRBD1. Trimming cost V 5 bases and J 6 bases; bases outside gene matches: 9. The CDR3 covers 15 residues. The germline V gene has CDR1 MDHEN and CDR2 SYDVKM. In DNA form, the CDR3 reads TGTGCCAGCAGTCCCACAGGGGGCGGATTGGATACGCAGTATTTT. Translating gives CASSPTGGGLDTQYF.